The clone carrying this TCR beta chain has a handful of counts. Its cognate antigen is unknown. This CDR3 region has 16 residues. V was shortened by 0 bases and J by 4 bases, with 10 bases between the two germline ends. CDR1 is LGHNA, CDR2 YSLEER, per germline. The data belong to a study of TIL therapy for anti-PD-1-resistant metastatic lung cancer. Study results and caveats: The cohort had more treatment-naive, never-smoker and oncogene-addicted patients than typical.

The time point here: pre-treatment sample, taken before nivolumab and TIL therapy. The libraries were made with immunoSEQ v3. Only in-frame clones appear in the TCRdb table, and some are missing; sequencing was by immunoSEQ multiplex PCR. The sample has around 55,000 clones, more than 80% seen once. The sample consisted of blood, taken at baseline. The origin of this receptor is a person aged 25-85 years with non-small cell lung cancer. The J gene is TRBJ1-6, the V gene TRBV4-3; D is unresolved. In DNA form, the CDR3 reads TGCGCCAGCAGCCAAGATGTGGCGGATTATAATTCACCCCTCCACTTT. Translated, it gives CASSQDVADYNSPLHF.